This T cell receptor beta chain emerged from a study of tumour-infiltrating T cells in Burkitt lymphoma. Study background: Overall and progression-free survival were predicted by productive clonality.

Clones were sequenced by immunoSEQ multiplex PCR, and TCRdb holds only the in-frame ones, with some missing. The table includes approximately 4,900 clones, about 11% detected once. Trimming removed 5 bases at V and 5 bases at J, with 16 bases between. Germline V gene sequence: CDR1 MDHEN, CDR2 SYDVKM. The length of the CDR3 is 15 residues. The chain joins TRBV28 to TRBJ2-1; TRBD2 is a possible D gene (7 bases). This receptor was obtained from a human donor with diffuse large B-cell lymphoma. The sample comprised tumor tissue. The DNA of the CDR3 is TGTGCCAGCAGTACCGCGGGGGCCGGGGACAATGAGCAGTTCTTC. This encodes CASSTAGAGDNEQFF.